This T cell receptor beta chain was sequenced in a study of Graves' ophthalmopathy and Graves' hyperthyroidism. Findings and caveats of the study: As the model predicted ophthalmopathy progression, it achieved a sensitivity of 70.59% and a specificity of roughly 73%.

The CDR3 sequence is 14 residues long. V gave up 5 bases and J gave up 2 bases, with 10 bases separating them. Germline lookup yields CDR1 SNHLY and CDR2 FYNNEI. Amplification of the TCR beta CDR3 regions used RNA transcripts (as template). HTBI primers primed a first-round RT-PCR, and a second-round multiplex PCR followed. TCRdb itself ran the multiplex PCR reads through MiXCR, one entry per CDR3 protein. Of about 620,000 distinct CDR3 sequences listed, roughly 20% are singletons. Hyperthyroidism was new, under 2 months, in patients aged 18 to 65. This clonotype has at least ten counts. Its target is unknown.

Sequenced sample: peripheral blood. This sequence originates from a young woman with stable Graves' hyperthyroidism. Some clones in this sample may be carry-over from other donors' samples. The chain employs TRBV2 and TRBJ1-5; D not resolved. CDR3 residues: CASSQSVGNQPQHF. As DNA, the CDR3 is TGTGCCAGCAGTCAAAGTGTTGGCAATCAGCCCCAGCATTTT.